The source of this T cell receptor beta chain is a study of CD8+ T cells in alopecia areata. Trimming cost V 7 bases and J 2 bases; bases outside gene matches: 6. Germline CDR1 and CDR2: PRHDT and FYEKMQ (reference sequence). The CDR3 sequence is 14 residues long. Following RNA extraction, reverse transcription yielded cDNA that acted as the sequencing template. The method was immunoSEQ multiplex PCR; TCRdb's version includes in-frame clones alone and lacks a portion of them. The sample holds 100,000 to 150,000 clones; approximately 49% are singletons and the top ten take over 15%. This clone was detected only a few times.

The specimen was CD8+ T cells sorted from blood, collected at week 0. The TCR was taken from a human donor with alopecia areata. This chain connects TRBV13 to TRBJ2-3; 7 bases are a match to TRBD2. The CDR3 DNA reads TGTGCCAGCACTCAAAGCGGGGTCACAGATACGCAGTATTTT. Residues: CASTQSGVTDTQYF.